This T cell receptor (beta chain) was identified during a study of blood T cell repertoires in COVID-19. Profiling relied on immunoSEQ multiplex PCR, and the TCRdb table lists in-frame clones only, not all of them. Here the sample spans about 87,000 clones, approximately 80% being singletons. Losses at the gene ends were 5 bases for V and 5 bases for J; bases not matched to a gene: 3. The germline CDR1 and CDR2 sequences are LNHDA and SQIVND (reference sequence). This CDR3 is 13 amino acids long. This chain joins TRBV19 and TRBJ1-5; 7 positions agree with TRBD1. The source of this sequence is a woman between 65 and 79 years old with acute or convalescent COVID-19. Input material: peripheral blood. The CDR3 here is CASSDREYQPQHF. CDR3 DNA sequence: TGTGCCAGTAGTGACAGGGAATATCAGCCCCAGCATTTT.